A single sample is the source of the 30 T cell receptor beta chains below, sequenced in a study of blood T cell repertoires in COVID-19. The table came from immunoSEQ multiplex PCR; TCRdb's copy has only in-frame clones and leaves some out. Found here are some 220,000 clones, about 83% of them singletons; the top ten hold roughly 5%. Sequenced: peripheral blood. These receptors were taken from a human donor in a cohort sampled during active COVID-19.

The chain couples TRBV11-2 to TRBJ2-7; D perhaps matches TRBD2 (5 bases). This CDR3 contains 17 residues. The V gene's germline CDR1 is SGHAT and CDR2 FQNNGV. V lost 3 bases to trimming and J lost 4 bases, with 22 bases between them. The CDR3 is CASSLIRGYQPAYEQYF. The CDR3 bases are TGTGCCAGCAGCTTGATTCGGGGATATCAACCGGCGTACGAGCAGTACTTC.

V usage is TRBV27 and J usage is TRBJ2-1; 14 bases agree with TRBD2. V gave up 4 bases and J gave up 0 bases; unmatched junction bases: 8. Germline V gives CDR1 MNHEY, CDR2 SMNVEV (reference sequence). The CDR3 runs 19 residues. The CDR3 sequence: CASSSGLAGGLSSYNEQFF. The CDR3 DNA sequence: TGTGCCAGCAGTTCAGGACTAGCGGGAGGTCTTAGCTCCTACAATGAGCAGTTCTTC.

The chain uses TRBV5-6 and TRBJ2-3, with D possibly being TRBD1 (6 bases). Trimming removed 2 bases from V and 11 bases from J, with 9 bases in between. The CDR3 covers 11 residues. Germline V gene sequence: CDR1 SGHDT, CDR2 YYEEEE. CDR3 DNA sequence: TGTGCCAGCAGCTTTGCCAGGGGGCAGTATTTT. This gives the protein CASSFARGQYF.

This clone was counted a few times. The chain employs TRBV21-1 and TRBJ2-7; whether TRBD1, the table's D call, matches the DNA was not checked. TRBV21-1 is annotated as a pseudogene. There are 14 residues in the CDR3. The CDR3 nucleotides read TGTGCCACCAGAGCCGGGACAGACTCCTACGAGCAGTACTTC. Protein sequence: CATRAGTDSYEQYF.

V usage is TRBV19 and J usage is TRBJ2-2, with 8 bases fitting TRBD2. V gave up 6 bases and J gave up 3 bases; unmatched junction bases: 6. Germline CDR1 and CDR2: LNHDA and SQIVND (reference sequence). The CDR3 length is 15 residues. The CDR3: CASRQRESDTGELFF. As DNA, the CDR3 is TGTGCCAGTAGGCAGCGGGAGTCCGACACCGGGGAGCTGTTTTTT.

The CDR3: CASSLTNWGRDEQFF. CDR3 bases: TGCGCCAGCAGCCTAACCAACTGGGGGCGCGATGAGCAGTTCTTC. V gene TRBV4-1 combines with J gene TRBJ2-1, with a possible D match to TRBD1 (6 bases). V lost 4 bases and J lost 8, with 18 bases in between. The CDR3 length is 15 residues. Germline loops: CDR1 MGHRA, CDR2 YSYEKL.

This clone occurred once. The J gene is TRBJ2-2, the V gene TRBV10-3, with D unclear. CDR1 is ENHRY and CDR2 is SYGVKD in the germline V gene. V was cut by 8 bases and J by 1 base, with 8 bases left in between. This CDR3 is built from 13 residues. CDR3 region: CAILRRNTGELFF. Written as DNA, the CDR3 is TGTGCCATCTTGCGTCGGAACACCGGGGAGCTGTTTTTT.

CDR3 in amino acids: CATISQDMPYEQYF. The CDR3, as DNA: TGTGCCACCATAAGCCAGGACATGCCCTACGAGCAGTACTTC. The chain combines TRBV24-1 with TRBJ2-7; tentative D call: TRBD1 (5 bases). The CDR3 is 14 residues long. Germline V lookup: CDR1 KGHDR, CDR2 SFDVKD. Trimming left V 8 bases short and J 2 bases short, with 15 bases between.

The count of this clone is one. This CDR3 reads CASSPTGLLVPYEQYF. The CDR3 DNA reads TGCGCCAGCAGTCCTACAGGGTTGCTTGTACCCTACGAGCAGTACTTC. The chain recombines TRBV4-1 with TRBJ2-7; weak D call: TRBD1 (6 bases). CDR1 MGHRA and CDR2 YSYEKL come from the germline V gene. CDR3 size: 16 residues. The V and J ends lost 6 bases and 2 bases respectively, with 20 bases between them.

In the case of this clone: Other DNA variants within this sample encode the same CDR3. The chain has TRBV28 and TRBJ1-5; D is uncertain. The CDR3 sequence is 14 residues long. CDR1 is MDHEN and CDR2 is SYDVKM in the germline V gene. Trimming cost V 2 bases and J 2 bases, with 7 bases left between them. The CDR3 sequence is CASSLPGGNQPQHF. CDR3 nucleotides: TGTGCCAGCAGTTTACCCGGGGGCAATCAGCCCCAGCATTTT.

This chain uses TRBV19 with TRBJ2-1; no clear D gene. The CDR3 runs to 13 residues. CDR1 and CDR2 (germline): LNHDA, SQIVND (reference sequence). The germline V and J ends were trimmed by 5 bases and 9 bases, with 14 bases remaining between them. The CDR3 DNA sequence: TGTGCCAGTAGTGCAAACCTCCGAGGTGAGCAGTTCTTC. Amino acid sequence: CASSANLRGEQFF.

This clone was seen a few times. The chain uses TRBV2 and TRBJ1-5, with no clear D. Between the trimmed V and J ends, which lost 6 bases and 7 bases, there was a span of 16 bases. The germline gives CDR1 SNHLY, CDR2 FYNNEI. The CDR3 is made up of 14 amino acids. CDR3 residues: CASRNSLKVQPQHF. CDR3 nucleotides: TGTGCCAGCAGGAACAGTCTGAAGGTCCAGCCCCAGCATTTT.

As for this clone: Other DNA sequences in this specimen translate into the identical CDR3. The rearrangement uses TRBV5-1 and TRBJ1-3; TRBD1 aligns across 7 bases. With V trimmed by 0 bases and J by 1 base, 1 base remained unmatched. CDR3 size: 15 residues. CDR1 is SGHRS, CDR2 YFSETQ, per germline. The CDR3: CASSLDRGSGNTIYF. In nucleotides, the CDR3 is TGCGCCAGCAGCTTGGACAGGGGATCTGGAAACACCATATATTTT. Supplemented by reference TRBV5-1 and TRBJ1-3, the full variable domain reads KAGVTQTPRYLIKTRGQQVTLSCSPISGHRSVSWYQQTPGQGLQFLFEYFSETQRNKGNFPGRFSGRQFSNSRSEMNVSTLELGDSALYLCASSLDRGSGNTIYFGEGSWLTVV.

This clone is a singleton in its sample. The V call is TRBV7-9, the J call TRBJ2-4, with D hard to call. This CDR3 is built from 14 residues. Trimming stripped 1 base from V and 1 base from J, with 5 bases between. Per the germline V gene, CDR1 is SEHNR and CDR2 is FQNEAQ (reference sequence). The CDR3 is CASSLVEAKNIQYF. Written as DNA, the CDR3 is TGTGCCAGCAGCTTAGTGGAGGCCAAAAACATTCAGTACTTC. The complete variable domain, with remaining parts taken from reference TRBV7-9 and TRBJ2-4, reads DTGVSQNPRHKITKRGQNVTFRCDPISEHNRLYWYRQTLGQGPEFLTYFQNEAQLEKSRLLSDRFSAERPKGSFSTLEIQRTEQGDSAMYLCASSLVEAKNIQYFGAGTRLSVL.

This chain links TRBV3-1 (or the pseudogene TRBV3-2) with TRBJ2-3; a possible D gene is TRBD2 (6 bases). V lost 4 bases and J lost 2, with 13 bases in between. This CDR3 spans 15 amino acids. Germline V CDR1 and CDR2: LGHDT, YNNKEL (reference sequence). The CDR3 nucleotides read TGTGCCAGCAGCCCCTTTGGGGGGAACACAGATACGCAGTATTTT. Protein product: CASSPFGGNTDTQYF.

The chain carries TRBV6-5 and TRBJ2-1, with D possibly matching TRBD2 (6 bases). The CDR3 runs 15 residues. The V gene's germline CDR1 is MNHEY and CDR2 SVGAGI. V dropped 10 bases and J dropped 0 bases, with 16 bases sitting between them. CDR3 residues: CATQRDSNSYNEQFF. In DNA, the CDR3 is TGTGCCACCCAAAGGGACTCAAACTCCTACAATGAGCAGTTCTTC.

The chain is built from TRBV18 and TRBJ2-2; 10 positions agree with TRBD1. With 0 bases clipped from V and 5 bases from J, the junction kept 3 bases outside the gene matches. Per the germline V gene, CDR1 is KGHSH and CDR2 is LQKENI. The CDR3 is made up of 16 amino acids. The CDR3 is CASSPPTGGWTGELFF. CDR3 in DNA: TGTGCCAGCTCACCACCGACAGGGGGCTGGACCGGGGAGCTGTTTTTT. The complete variable domain, with remaining parts taken from reference TRBV18 and TRBJ2-2, reads NAGVMQNPRHLVRRRGQEARLRCSPMKGHSHVYWYRQLPEEGLKFMVYLQKENIIDESGMPKERFSAEFPKEGPSILRIQQVVRGDSAAYFCASSPPTGGWTGELFFGEGSRLTVL.

The chain employs TRBV5-5 and TRBJ1-2; TRBD1 is a possible D gene (6 bases). Trimming took off 4 bases at V and 3 bases at J, with 10 bases between the two ends. The CDR3 has 13 residues. Germline loops: CDR1 SGHKS, CDR2 YYEKEE (reference sequence). CDR3 amino acids: CASSQGGDYGYTF. In nucleotides, the CDR3 is TGTGCCAGCAGCCAAGGGGGGGACTATGGCTACACCTTC.

This chain links TRBV27 with TRBJ2-7, with 12 bases identical to TRBD2. The germline CDR1 and CDR2 sequences are MNHEY and SMNVEV (reference sequence). The CDR3 covers 17 residues. The V and J ends lost 6 bases and 5 bases, in that order; junction bases with no gene match: 14. CDR3 DNA sequence: TGTGCCAGCAGCCCCACTCGGGGACTAGCGGGTAGCCACGAGCAGTACTTC. This gives the protein CASSPTRGLAGSHEQYF.

The V gene is TRBV5-1, the J gene TRBJ2-1; 9 nucleotides line up with TRBD1. CDR1 is SGHRS and CDR2 is YFSETQ in the germline V gene. This CDR3 contains 15 residues. Losses at the gene ends were 4 bases for V and 6 bases for J; bases not matched to a gene: 8. The CDR3 sequence: CASSPLQTGGNEQFF. The CDR3 DNA sequence: TGCGCCAGCAGCCCACTACAGACAGGGGGCAATGAGCAGTTCTTC.

V gene TRBV7-9 combines with J gene TRBJ2-7; 11 bases fit TRBD2. Trimming took 0 bases from V and 5 from J; bases not matched to a gene: 9. Germline V gives CDR1 SEHNR, CDR2 FQNEAQ (reference sequence). The CDR3 is made up of 17 amino acids. The CDR3 sequence is CASSLAPASGRINEQYF. The CDR3 coding sequence is TGTGCCAGCAGCTTAGCGCCGGCTAGCGGGAGGATTAACGAGCAGTACTTC.

The genes are TRBV5-1 and TRBJ2-7; TRBD1 is a possible D gene (5 bases). V lost 1 base and J 2 bases, leaving 10 bases between the germline ends. CDR3 length: 14 amino acids. CDR1 SGHRS and CDR2 YFSETQ come from the germline V gene. DNA for the CDR3: TGCGCCAGCAGCTTGTTGCAAGGGGCCTACGAGCAGTACTTC. Residues: CASSLLQGAYEQYF.

The chain joins TRBV5-1 to TRBJ1-1, with 12 nucleotides matching TRBD1. V gave up 2 bases and J gave up 4 bases; unmatched junction bases: 3. This CDR3 is 15 amino acids long. CDR1 is SGHRS, CDR2 YFSETQ, per germline. The CDR3 DNA sequence: TGCGCCAGCAGCTTAGGGACAGGGGGCACCACTGAAGCTTTCTTT. Translated: CASSLGTGGTTEAFF.

This sequence joins TRBV4-1 and TRBJ1-2, with 10 bases fitting TRBD1. Germline CDR1 and CDR2: MGHRA and YSYEKL. J was trimmed by 8 bases and V by 1 base; bases with no gene match: 4. This CDR3 has 14 residues. Here the CDR3 reads CASSQGQGAEGYTF. The CDR3 DNA follows: TGCGCCAGCAGCCAAGGACAGGGGGCGGAAGGCTACACCTTC.

The chain couples TRBV19 to TRBJ1-1, with D uncertain. The CDR3 totals 14 residues. Trimming shortened V by 3 bases and J by 1 base, and 9 bases separated the two germline ends. Germline V gene sequence: CDR1 LNHDA, CDR2 SQIVND (reference sequence). CDR3 DNA: TGTGCCAGTAGTATTGAGGAGACGAACACTGAAGCTTTCTTT. It codes for CASSIEETNTEAFF.

The V and J genes are TRBV7-2 and TRBJ2-2, with D unresolved. Trimming removed 4 bases at V and 5 bases at J, with 8 bases between. Germline V gene lookup returns CDR1 SGHTA and CDR2 FQGNSA. The CDR3 runs 13 residues. This CDR3 is CASSSLITGELFF. In nucleotides, the CDR3 is TGTGCCAGCAGCTCCTTAATAACCGGGGAGCTGTTTTTT. Based on the CDR3 plus reference TRBV7-2 and TRBJ2-2, the full variable domain is GAGVSQSPSNKVTEKGKDVELRCDPISGHTALYWYRQSLGQGLEFLIYFQGNSAPDKSGLPSDRFSAERTGGSVSTLTIQRTQQEDSAVYLCASSSLITGELFFGEGSRLTVL.

The chain couples TRBV10-3 to TRBJ1-1; TRBD1 matches at 8 bases. CDR3 size: 11 residues. Trimming cost V 7 bases and J 10 bases; bases outside gene matches: 5. The germline gives CDR1 ENHRY, CDR2 SYGVKD. CDR3 in DNA: TGTGCCATCACGTCTACAGGGGGAGCTTTCTTT. It specifies CAITSTGGAFF.

This chain connects TRBV11-3 to TRBJ2-1; the match to TRBD2 covers 14 bases. Germline V gene data show CDR1 as SGHNT and CDR2 as YENEEA. The CDR3 totals 18 residues. Germline trimming cut 4 bases from V and 7 bases from J; bases unmatched to any gene: 12. In DNA, the CDR3 is TGTGCCAGCAGCTCCGGGACTAGCGGGAGCTGGTATGAAAATGAGCAGTTCTTC. Translating gives CASSSGTSGSWYENEQFF.

Written as DNA, the CDR3 is TGTGCCAGCAGTGAGGGCGGGACTGGAAACACCATATATTTT. Amino acid sequence: CASSEGGTGNTIYF. The chain recombines TRBV6-1 with TRBJ1-3; no clear D. Trimming cost V 3 bases and J 2 bases, with 8 bases left between them. CDR3 length: 14 amino acids. From germline, CDR1 is MNHNS and CDR2 SASEGT.

J is TRBJ2-3 and V is TRBV24-1, with 7 nucleotides matching TRBD2. This CDR3 has 17 residues. CDR1 and CDR2 from the germline V gene are KGHDR and SFDVKD. Trimming cost V 0 bases and J 2 bases; bases outside gene matches: 7. Written as DNA, the CDR3 is TGTGCCACCAGTGATTTGCAGGCTAGCGGCTTCACAGATACGCAGTATTTT. It codes for CATSDLQASGFTDTQYF.